The rows below give T cell receptor beta chains drawn from one sample of a study of blood T cell repertoires in COVID-19. TCRdb keeps only in-frame clones here, not all; method: immunoSEQ multiplex PCR. Among 40,000 or so clones listed, 92% were seen once. Sequencing input: peripheral blood. These receptors originate from a human donor in a cohort sampled during active COVID-19. Both conserved end residues are part of each CDR3. D genes are given only for firm matches. The size of a clone is reported for some rows only, either as once, few or many, or as a class for expanded clones.

CDR3aa: CASSYGPRGQFF; CDR3nt: TGTGCCAGCAGTTACGGACCCAGGGGGCAGTTCTTC; d_gene: .; abundance: .; v_gene: TRBV6-5; j_gene: TRBJ2-1
CDR3aa: CASSEGQQINTEAFF; CDR3nt: TGTGCCAGCAGTGAAGGACAGCAGATAAACACTGAAGCTTTCTTT; d_gene: .; abundance: .; v_gene: TRBV25-1; j_gene: TRBJ1-1
CDR3aa: CASSPRGGVKTNYGYTF; CDR3nt: TGTGCCAGCAGCCCCCGAGGGGGGGTGAAAACGAACTATGGCTACACCTTC; d_gene: .; abundance: .; v_gene: TRBV5-4; j_gene: TRBJ1-2
CDR3aa: CASSLWTGGRGYTF; CDR3nt: TGTGCCAGCAGCTTGTGGACAGGGGGTCGTGGCTACACCTTC; d_gene: TRBD1; abundance: .; v_gene: TRBV5-6; j_gene: TRBJ1-2
CDR3aa: CATDTGTGGGKLFF; CDR3nt: TGTGCCACCGACACCGGGACAGGGGGCGGAAAACTGTTTTTT; d_gene: TRBD1; abundance: .; v_gene: TRBV6-6; j_gene: TRBJ1-4
CDR3aa: CASSSGGGYADTQYF; CDR3nt: TGTGCCAGTAGTTCAGGGGGTGGGTACGCAGATACGCAGTATTTT; d_gene: TRBD1; abundance: .; v_gene: TRBV19; j_gene: TRBJ2-3
CDR3aa: CKEGTDGNQPQHF; CDR3nt: TGCAAGGAGGGGACGGACGGGAATCAGCCCCAGCATTTT; d_gene: .; abundance: .; v_gene: TRBV6-5; j_gene: TRBJ1-5
CDR3aa: CSVEASNYGYTF; CDR3nt: TGCAGCGTTGAAGCCTCTAACTATGGCTACACCTTC; d_gene: .; abundance: once; v_gene: TRBV29-1; j_gene: TRBJ1-2
CDR3aa: CASSQGLSGGALNEQFF; CDR3nt: TGCGCCAGCAGCCAGGGCCTTAGCGGGGGGGCCTTGAATGAGCAGTTCTTC; d_gene: TRBD2; abundance: .; v_gene: TRBV4-1; j_gene: TRBJ2-1
CDR3aa: CASSQDGFPYNEQFF; CDR3nt: TGTGCCAGCAGCCAAGACGGTTTCCCCTACAATGAGCAGTTCTTC; d_gene: .; abundance: .; v_gene: TRBV4-2; j_gene: TRBJ2-1
CDR3aa: CASSSGGSNYEQYF; CDR3nt: TGTGCCAGCAGTAGCGGGGGGTCGAACTACGAGCAGTACTTC; d_gene: TRBD2; abundance: .; v_gene: TRBV7-9; j_gene: TRBJ2-7
CDR3aa: CASSLDLSGGRAVDTQYF; CDR3nt: TGTGCCAGCAGCTTAGATCTCAGTGGGGGGAGGGCCGTAGATACGCAGTATTTT; d_gene: TRBD2; abundance: .; v_gene: TRBV11-2; j_gene: TRBJ2-3
CDR3aa: CASSPGTESEQYF; CDR3nt: TGCGCCAGCAGCCCCGGGACAGAGAGCGAGCAGTACTTC; d_gene: TRBD1; abundance: .; v_gene: TRBV5-1; j_gene: TRBJ2-7
CDR3aa: CASRDSYNSPLHF; CDR3nt: TGTGCCTCCCGGGACTCCTATAATTCACCCCTCCACTTT; d_gene: .; abundance: .; v_gene: TRBV12-3/TRBV12-4; j_gene: TRBJ1-6
CDR3aa: CASSATGSRMNSPLHF; CDR3nt: TGCGCCAGCAGCGCGACGGGGTCCAGAATGAATTCACCCCTCCACTTT; d_gene: .; abundance: .; v_gene: TRBV5-1; j_gene: TRBJ1-6
CDR3aa: CASSLVRANEQYF; CDR3nt: TGTGCCAGCAGCTTGGTCAGGGCTAACGAGCAGTACTTC; d_gene: .; abundance: once; v_gene: TRBV5-5; j_gene: TRBJ2-7
CDR3aa: CASSYRGWGYEQYF; CDR3nt: TGTGCCAGCAGTTACCGGGGATGGGGCTACGAGCAGTACTTC; d_gene: .; abundance: .; v_gene: TRBV6-2/TRBV6-3; j_gene: TRBJ2-7
CDR3aa: CASSYLGRGRTGELFF; CDR3nt: TGCGCCAGCAGCTACTTGGGGCGGGGTCGTACCGGGGAGCTGTTTTTT; d_gene: .; abundance: once; v_gene: TRBV5-1; j_gene: TRBJ2-2
CDR3aa: CASSVAPSAPYEQYF; CDR3nt: TGTGCCAGCAGCGTAGCTCCCAGCGCCCCATACGAGCAGTACTTC; d_gene: .; abundance: .; v_gene: TRBV9; j_gene: TRBJ2-7
CDR3aa: CAISESRTGTNQPQHF; CDR3nt: TGTGCCATCAGTGAGTCGAGGACAGGGACTAATCAGCCCCAGCATTTT; d_gene: TRBD1; abundance: .; v_gene: TRBV10-3; j_gene: TRBJ1-5
CDR3aa: CASSPGQGANYGYTF; CDR3nt: TGTGCCAGCTCACCCGGACAGGGAGCTAACTATGGCTACACCTTC; d_gene: TRBD1; abundance: .; v_gene: TRBV18; j_gene: TRBJ1-2
CDR3aa: CASSERDSNTANSPLHF; CDR3nt: TGTGCCAGCAGTGAGAGGGACAGTAATACCGCTAATTCACCCCTCCACTTT; d_gene: TRBD1; abundance: few; v_gene: TRBV6-1; j_gene: TRBJ1-6
CDR3aa: CASSFIGTGLSTDTQYF; CDR3nt: TGTGCCAGCAGTTTCATTGGTACAGGGCTTAGCACAGATACGCAGTATTTT; d_gene: .; abundance: .; v_gene: TRBV28; j_gene: TRBJ2-3
CDR3aa: CASSGGTGYNSPLHF; CDR3nt: TGTGCCAGCAGCGGGGGGACAGGGTACAATTCACCCCTCCACTTT; d_gene: TRBD1; abundance: .; v_gene: TRBV9; j_gene: TRBJ1-6
CDR3aa: CASSVGGQGVHEQYF; CDR3nt: TGTGCCAGCAGCGTCGGGGGACAGGGTGTTCACGAGCAGTACTTC; d_gene: TRBD1; abundance: .; v_gene: TRBV9; j_gene: TRBJ2-7
CDR3aa: CASSFWRNTDTQYF; CDR3nt: TGTGCCAGCAGCTTTTGGCGGAACACAGATACGCAGTATTTT; d_gene: .; abundance: .; v_gene: TRBV7-2; j_gene: TRBJ2-3
CDR3aa: CASSFTLAELDYEQYF; CDR3nt: TGTGCCAGCAGTTTTACCCTAGCGGAGCTCGACTACGAGCAGTACTTC; d_gene: TRBD2; abundance: few; v_gene: TRBV28; j_gene: TRBJ2-7
CDR3aa: CASSRGSIGTQYF; CDR3nt: TGTGCCAGCAGTAGGGGGAGTATTGGTACGCAGTATTTT; d_gene: .; abundance: .; v_gene: TRBV7-2; j_gene: TRBJ2-3
CDR3aa: CASSLWGTANEQFF; CDR3nt: TGCGCCAGCAGCTTGTGGGGGACAGCAAATGAGCAGTTCTTC; d_gene: TRBD1; abundance: .; v_gene: TRBV5-1; j_gene: TRBJ2-1
CDR3aa: CASSLRETQPIYEQYF; CDR3nt: TGCGCCAGCAGCTTGCGGGAGACACAACCAATATACGAGCAGTACTTC; d_gene: .; abundance: .; v_gene: TRBV5-1; j_gene: TRBJ2-7
CDR3aa: CAYQDSSTDTQYF; CDR3nt: TGTGCCTACCAAGATAGCAGCACAGATACGCAGTATTTT; d_gene: .; abundance: .; v_gene: TRBV2; j_gene: TRBJ2-3
CDR3aa: CATSDSGQLGEKLFF; CDR3nt: TGTGCCACCAGTGATTCGGGACAATTGGGAGAAAAACTGTTTTTT; d_gene: .; abundance: once; v_gene: TRBV24-1; j_gene: TRBJ1-4
CDR3aa: CATSPSGQDQPQHF; CDR3nt: TGTGCCACCAGCCCCAGTGGACAGGATCAGCCCCAGCATTTT; d_gene: TRBD1; abundance: .; v_gene: TRBV15; j_gene: TRBJ1-5
CDR3aa: CASSLEQGYEQYF; CDR3nt: TGTGCCAGCAGCTTAGAACAGGGCTACGAGCAGTACTTC; d_gene: .; abundance: .; v_gene: TRBV7-2; j_gene: TRBJ2-7
CDR3aa: CASSLHRDSTYNSPLHF; CDR3nt: TGTGCCAGCAGCTTACACCGGGACAGTACCTATAATTCACCCCTCCACTTT; d_gene: TRBD1; abundance: .; v_gene: TRBV11-2; j_gene: TRBJ1-6
CDR3aa: CAWTFQGQGNYGYTF; CDR3nt: TGTGCCTGGACTTTCCAAGGACAGGGTAACTATGGCTACACCTTC; d_gene: TRBD1; abundance: .; v_gene: TRBV30; j_gene: TRBJ1-2
CDR3aa: CASSLRLAGGLSTDTQYF; CDR3nt: TGTGCCAGCAGCCTCCGACTAGCGGGGGGCCTGAGCACAGATACGCAGTATTTT; d_gene: TRBD2; abundance: .; v_gene: TRBV3-1/TRBV3-2; j_gene: TRBJ2-3
CDR3aa: CATSDLNGQGESSYEQYF; CDR3nt: TGTGCCACCAGTGATTTGAACGGACAGGGGGAATCGTCCTACGAGCAGTACTTC; d_gene: TRBD1; abundance: .; v_gene: TRBV24-1; j_gene: TRBJ2-7
CDR3aa: CAWRAGGAKDTQYF; CDR3nt: TGTGCCTGGAGGGCCGGGGGGGCGAAAGATACGCAGTATTTT; d_gene: TRBD2; abundance: .; v_gene: TRBV30; j_gene: TRBJ2-3
CDR3aa: CASSTGTTSGNTIYF; CDR3nt: TGTGCCAGCAGCACCGGGACAACTTCTGGAAACACCATATATTTT; d_gene: .; abundance: .; v_gene: TRBV9; j_gene: TRBJ1-3
CDR3aa: CASSLLSGRAREQFF; CDR3nt: TGTGCCAGCAGTTTACTTAGCGGGAGGGCCCGTGAGCAGTTCTTC; d_gene: TRBD2; abundance: .; v_gene: TRBV28; j_gene: TRBJ2-1
CDR3aa: CASSPSSGTSREQYF; CDR3nt: TGTGCCAGCAGCCCCTCTAGCGGGACTAGTCGAGAGCAGTACTTC; d_gene: TRBD2; abundance: once; v_gene: TRBV7-2; j_gene: TRBJ2-7
CDR3aa: CASSLTGQGAYGYTF; CDR3nt: TGTGCCAGCAGCTTAACGGGACAGGGGGCCTATGGCTACACCTTC; d_gene: TRBD1; abundance: .; v_gene: TRBV7-3; j_gene: TRBJ1-2
CDR3aa: CASRDSAVLGTQYF; CDR3nt: TGTGCCAGCAGAGACTCCGCAGTGCTAGGGACCCAGTACTTC; d_gene: .; abundance: once; v_gene: TRBV6-5; j_gene: TRBJ2-5
CDR3aa: CASSLVGGTQYF; CDR3nt: TGTGCCAGCAGCTTAGTAGGGGGGACCCAGTACTTC; d_gene: .; abundance: .; v_gene: TRBV7-9; j_gene: TRBJ2-5
CDR3aa: CSVEVKGAWREAFF; CDR3nt: TGCAGCGTTGAAGTGAAAGGGGCATGGCGTGAAGCTTTCTTT; d_gene: .; abundance: .; v_gene: TRBV29-1; j_gene: TRBJ1-1
CDR3aa: CASSLSPSTYEQYF; CDR3nt: TGCGCCAGCAGCTTGTCCCCTTCTACCTACGAGCAGTACTTC; d_gene: .; abundance: .; v_gene: TRBV5-1; j_gene: TRBJ2-7
CDR3aa: CASSLGGGARNEQFF; CDR3nt: TGCGCCAGCAGCTTGGGAGGGGGGGCACGGAATGAGCAGTTCTTC; d_gene: .; abundance: .; v_gene: TRBV5-1; j_gene: TRBJ2-1
CDR3aa: CASSTLDSSNQPQHF; CDR3nt: TGTGCCAGCAGTACCCTTGACAGTAGCAATCAGCCCCAGCATTTT; d_gene: .; abundance: once; v_gene: TRBV28; j_gene: TRBJ1-5
CDR3aa: CAWSVGTGGYGYTF; CDR3nt: TGTGCCTGGAGTGTAGGGACAGGGGGCTATGGCTACACCTTC; d_gene: TRBD1; abundance: .; v_gene: TRBV30; j_gene: TRBJ1-2
CDR3aa: CASSLWPLNTEAFF; CDR3nt: TGTGCCAGCAGTTTATGGCCGCTGAACACTGAAGCTTTCTTT; d_gene: .; abundance: .; v_gene: TRBV27; j_gene: TRBJ1-1